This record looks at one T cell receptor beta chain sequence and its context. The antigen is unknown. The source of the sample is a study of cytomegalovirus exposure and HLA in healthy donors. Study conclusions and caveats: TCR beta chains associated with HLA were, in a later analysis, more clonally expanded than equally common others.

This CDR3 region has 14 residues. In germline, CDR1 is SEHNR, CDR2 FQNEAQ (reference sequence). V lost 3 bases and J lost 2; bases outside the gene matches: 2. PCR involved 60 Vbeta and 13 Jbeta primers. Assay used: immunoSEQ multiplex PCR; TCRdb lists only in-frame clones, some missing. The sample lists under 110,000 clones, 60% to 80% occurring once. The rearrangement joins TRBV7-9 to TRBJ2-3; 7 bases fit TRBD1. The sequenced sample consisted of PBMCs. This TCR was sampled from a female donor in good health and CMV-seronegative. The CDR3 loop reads CASSFGTDTDTQYF. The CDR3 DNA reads TGTGCCAGCAGCTTCGGGACAGACACAGATACGCAGTATTTT.